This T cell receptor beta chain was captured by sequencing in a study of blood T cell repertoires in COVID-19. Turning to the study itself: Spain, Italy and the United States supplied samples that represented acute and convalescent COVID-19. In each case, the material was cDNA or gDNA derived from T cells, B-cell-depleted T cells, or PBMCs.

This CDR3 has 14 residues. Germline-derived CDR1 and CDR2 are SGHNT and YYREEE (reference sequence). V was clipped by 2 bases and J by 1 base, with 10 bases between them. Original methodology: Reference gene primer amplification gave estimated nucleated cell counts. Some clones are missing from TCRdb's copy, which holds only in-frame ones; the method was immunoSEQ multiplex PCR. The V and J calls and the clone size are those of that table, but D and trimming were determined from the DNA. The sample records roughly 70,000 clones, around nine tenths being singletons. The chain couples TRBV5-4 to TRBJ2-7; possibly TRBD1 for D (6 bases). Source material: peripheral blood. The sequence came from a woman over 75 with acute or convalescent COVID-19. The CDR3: CASSFETGSYEQYF. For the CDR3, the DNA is TGTGCCAGCAGCTTCGAGACAGGATCCTACGAGCAGTACTTC. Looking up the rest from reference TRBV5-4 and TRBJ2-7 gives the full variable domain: ETGVTQSPTHLIKTRGQQVTLRCSSQSGHNTVSWYQQALGQGPQFIFQYYREEENGRGNFPPRFSGLQFPNYSSELNVNALELDDSALYLCASSFETGSYEQYFGPGTRLTVT.